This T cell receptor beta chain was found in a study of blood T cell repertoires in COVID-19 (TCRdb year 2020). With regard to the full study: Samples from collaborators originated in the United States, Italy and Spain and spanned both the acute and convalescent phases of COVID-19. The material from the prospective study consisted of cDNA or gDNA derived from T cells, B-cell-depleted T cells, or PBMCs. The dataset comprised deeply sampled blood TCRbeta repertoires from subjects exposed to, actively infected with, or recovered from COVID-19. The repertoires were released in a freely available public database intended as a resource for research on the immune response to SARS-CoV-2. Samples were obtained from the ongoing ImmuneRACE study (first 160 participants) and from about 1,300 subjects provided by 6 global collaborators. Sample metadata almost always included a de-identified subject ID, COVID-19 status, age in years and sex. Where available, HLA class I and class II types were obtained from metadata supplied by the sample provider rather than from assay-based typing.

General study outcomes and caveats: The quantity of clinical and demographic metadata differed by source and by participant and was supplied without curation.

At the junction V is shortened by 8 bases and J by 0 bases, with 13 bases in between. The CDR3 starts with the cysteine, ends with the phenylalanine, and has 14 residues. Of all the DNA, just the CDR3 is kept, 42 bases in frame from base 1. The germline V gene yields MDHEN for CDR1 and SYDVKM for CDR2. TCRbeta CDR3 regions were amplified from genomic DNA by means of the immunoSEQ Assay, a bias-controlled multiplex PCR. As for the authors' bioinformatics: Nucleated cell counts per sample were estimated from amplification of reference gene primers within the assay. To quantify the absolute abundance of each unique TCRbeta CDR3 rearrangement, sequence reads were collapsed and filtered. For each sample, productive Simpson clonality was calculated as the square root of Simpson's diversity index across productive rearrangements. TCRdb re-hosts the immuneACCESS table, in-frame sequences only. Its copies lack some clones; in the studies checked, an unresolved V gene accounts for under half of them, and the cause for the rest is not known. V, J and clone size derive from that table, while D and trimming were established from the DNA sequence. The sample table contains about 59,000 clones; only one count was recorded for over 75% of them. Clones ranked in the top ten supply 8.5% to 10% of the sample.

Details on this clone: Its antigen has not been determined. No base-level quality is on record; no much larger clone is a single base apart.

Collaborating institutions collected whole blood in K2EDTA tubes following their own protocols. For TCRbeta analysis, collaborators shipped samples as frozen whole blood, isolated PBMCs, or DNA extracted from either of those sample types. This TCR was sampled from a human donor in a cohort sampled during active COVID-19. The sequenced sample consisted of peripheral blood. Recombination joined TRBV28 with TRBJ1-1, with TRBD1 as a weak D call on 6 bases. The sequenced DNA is TGTGCCAGCGGGTACAGGGCTATGAACACTGAAGCTTTCTTT. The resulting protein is CASGYRAMNTEAFF.